The next 16 T cell receptor beta chains were all read from a single sample in a study of OX40 agonist ivuxolimab in advanced cancers. TCRdb keeps only in-frame clones here, not all; method: immunoSEQ multiplex PCR. The profile shows under 65,000 clones, more than 85% of them singletons. This material consisted of CD4+ or CD8+ T cells sorted from blood, taken in a trial of the OX40 agonist ivuxolimab. Receptor source: an adult with an advanced solid tumor such as melanoma, head and neck, liver or kidney cancer.

J is TRBJ1-2 and V is TRBV6-5; TRBD1 might be the D (5 bases). V lost 0 bases and J lost 3, with 14 bases in between. The CDR3 sequence is 16 residues long. Germline lookup yields CDR1 MNHEY and CDR2 SVGAGI. CDR3 coding DNA: TGTGCCAGCAGTTACTCGCGCAGGGTCTTCGACTATGGCTACACCTTC. It yields the protein CASSYSRRVFDYGYTF.

The V and J genes are TRBV7-9 and TRBJ1-5, with TRBD1 identical over 10 bases. The trim removed 6 bases at V and 0 bases at J, leaving 11 bases unmatched. Germline assignment: CDR1 SEHNR and CDR2 FQNEAQ (reference sequence). The CDR3 runs to 18 residues. The CDR3 coding sequence is TGTGCCAGCAGTCTAACGGGGACAGGGGAACCTAGCAATCAGCCCCAGCATTTT. This gives the protein CASSLTGTGEPSNQPQHF.

This chain joins TRBV7-9 and TRBJ1-4; maybe TRBD1 (5 bases). Trimming pared 3 bases from V and 7 bases from J, leaving 9 bases between. The germline V gene encodes CDR1 SEHNR and CDR2 FQNEAQ (reference sequence). The CDR3 is 13 amino acids. CDR3 loop: CASSFQRGEKLFF. The CDR3 DNA reads TGTGCCAGCAGCTTCCAAAGGGGTGAAAAACTGTTTTTT.

This CDR3 is CATGGQPGTEAFF. The CDR3 region has the DNA TGTGCCACGGGGGGCCAACCTGGGACTGAAGCTTTCTTT. The chain couples TRBV9 to TRBJ1-1, with D perhaps TRBD1 (6 bases). V lost 9 bases and J 5 bases, leaving 17 bases between the germline ends. Per the germline V gene, CDR1 is SGDLS and CDR2 is YYNGEE. The CDR3 has 13 residues.

The chain recombines TRBV30 with TRBJ2-5; D remains ambiguous. CDR3 length equals 10 residues. Germline CDR1 reads GTSNPN; CDR2 reads SVGIG (reference sequence). The V end was cut by 5 bases, the J end by 4 bases, with 5 bases between. This CDR3 is CAWESETQYF. CDR3 bases: TGTGCCTGGGAGTCAGAGACCCAGTACTTC.

This clone was observed once. The V call is TRBV7-2, the J call TRBJ2-7; no definite D call. The V gene lost 3 bases and the J gene lost 4 bases, with 7 bases spanning the gap. Germline V lookup: CDR1 SGHTA, CDR2 FQGNSA. The CDR3 consists of 12 residues. The CDR3 region is CASSFPGYEQYF. In DNA form, the CDR3 reads TGTGCCAGCAGCTTTCCGGGTTACGAGCAGTACTTC.

This sequence joins TRBV27 and TRBJ2-6; D gene unclear. Trimming cost V 9 bases and J 0 bases, with 9 bases left between them. CDR1 MNHEY and CDR2 SMNVEV come from the germline V gene (reference sequence). The CDR3 has 14 residues. CDR3 in amino acids: CASRFYSGANVLTF. In DNA form, the CDR3 reads TGTGCCAGTAGATTTTACTCTGGGGCCAACGTCCTGACTTTC.

V is TRBV9 and J is TRBJ2-2; 11 bases fit TRBD2. The J segment lost 6 bases and the V segment lost 3 bases, leaving 7 bases of the junction unmatched. The length of the CDR3 is 16 residues. Germline assignment: CDR1 SGDLS and CDR2 YYNGEE. This CDR3 is CASSALAGVGAGELFF. The CDR3 coding sequence is TGTGCCAGCAGCGCACTAGCGGGAGTGGGCGCCGGGGAGCTGTTTTTT.

The CDR3 loop reads CASSIGGRSNQPQHF. In DNA form, the CDR3 reads TGTGCCAGTAGTATCGGGGGACGGAGCAATCAGCCCCAGCATTTT. This chain uses TRBV19 with TRBJ1-5; a possible D gene is TRBD1 (5 bases). V was shortened by 3 bases and J by 1 base, with 10 bases between the two germline ends. CDR3 length equals 15 residues. The germline gives CDR1 LNHDA, CDR2 SQIVND (reference sequence). Filled out from reference TRBV19 and TRBJ1-5, the complete variable domain reads DGGITQSPKYLFRKEGQNVTLSCEQNLNHDAMYWYRQDPGQGLRLIYYSQIVNDFQKGDIAEGYSVSREKKESFPLTVTSAQKNPTAFYLCASSIGGRSNQPQHFGDGTRLSIL.

The genes are TRBV4-1 and TRBJ1-5; no firm D call. CDR1 is MGHRA and CDR2 is YSYEKL in the germline V gene. V lost 0 bases and J lost 6, with 3 bases in between. The CDR3 loop spans 12 amino acids. The CDR3 loop is CASSQEGQPQHF. Written as DNA, the CDR3 is TGCGCCAGCAGCCAAGAAGGTCAGCCCCAGCATTTT.

This clone appeared once. This chain connects TRBV9 to TRBJ2-1; a weak D match, TRBD1 (5 bases). V was trimmed by 0 bases and J by 0 bases, leaving 10 bases between them. The CDR3 has 16 amino acids. Germline-derived CDR1 and CDR2 are SGDLS and YYNGEE. Written as DNA, the CDR3 is TGTGCCAGCAGCGTAGATCAGGGTTACTCCTACAATGAGCAGTTCTTC. Translating it yields CASSVDQGYSYNEQFF.

CDR3 region: CASRARMRDTEAFF. The CDR3 DNA sequence: TGCGCCAGTAGGGCCCGTATGCGAGACACTGAAGCTTTCTTT. The chain carries TRBV5-1 and TRBJ1-1; D is undetermined. Germline CDR1 is SGHRS and CDR2 is YFSETQ. The V gene lost 8 bases and the J gene lost 3 bases, with 17 bases spanning the gap. This CDR3 has 14 residues.

The chain uses TRBV9 and TRBJ1-4, with 11 positions matching TRBD1. The V segment lost 7 bases and the J segment 5 bases; nucleotides outside the gene matches: 1. This CDR3 spans 13 amino acids. Germline V gives CDR1 SGDLS, CDR2 YYNGEE. Here the CDR3 reads CASGQGANEKLFF. For the CDR3, the DNA is TGTGCCAGCGGACAGGGGGCGAATGAAAAACTGTTTTTT.

The rearrangement joins TRBV27 to TRBJ1-6; no firm D call. The V gene's germline CDR1 is MNHEY and CDR2 SMNVEV (reference sequence). The CDR3 is 15 residues long. V was clipped by 8 bases and J by 4 bases, with 15 bases between them. The CDR3 nucleotides read TGTGCCAGCGCTTCCTCCTGGAATTATAATTCACCCCTCCACTTT. Translation: CASASSWNYNSPLHF.

The chain joins TRBV19 to TRBJ2-7, with TRBD2 as a possible D gene (5 bases). This CDR3 is built from 13 residues. Trimming shortened V by 7 bases and J by 5 bases, and 15 bases separated the two germline ends. CDR1 and CDR2 from the germline V gene are LNHDA and SQIVND (reference sequence). In DNA form, the CDR3 reads TGTGCCAGTACCTCCTCCGGAGGTAACGAGCAGTACTTC. As protein: CASTSSGGNEQYF.

J is TRBJ2-1 and V is TRBV27; TRBD2 matches at 12 bases. The length of the CDR3 is 16 residues. Unmatched junction bases numbered 5, after V lost 6 bases and J lost 2 bases. Germline-derived CDR1 and CDR2 are MNHEY and SMNVEV (reference sequence). In DNA form, the CDR3 reads TGTGCCAGCAGGGCCCTAGCGGGAGGGCCCTACAATGAGCAGTTCTTC. Protein product: CASRALAGGPYNEQFF.